This T cell receptor beta chain was profiled in a study of blood T cells in healthy people across ages. The CDR3 is 14 amino acids. Between the trimmed V and J ends, which lost 5 bases and 5 bases, there was a span of 15 bases. Germline CDR1 reads MDHEN; CDR2 reads SYDVKM. Sample-barcoded 5' priming and a J-beta primer mix drove a second PCR of about 7 to 12 cycles. Each CDR3 protein is one row after TCRdb ran MiXCR on the 5' RACE reads. The sample lists some 760,000 distinct CDR3 sequences, 25% occurring once. The table lists this clonotype with a few counts. The same data also contributed to another study, on T cells of mothers and their children. Turning to that study: Maternal samples each gave over 8.5 million TCR beta CDR3 reads, and child samples several million each.

The sample taken for sequencing was blood. The TCR comes from a boy younger than 18 in good health. This chain uses TRBV28 with TRBJ2-5; tentative D call: TRBD2 (5 bases). As DNA, the CDR3 is TGTGCCAGCAGTAAAGCTGGGAGTGGCGAGACCCAGTACTTC. This encodes CASSKAGSGETQYF.